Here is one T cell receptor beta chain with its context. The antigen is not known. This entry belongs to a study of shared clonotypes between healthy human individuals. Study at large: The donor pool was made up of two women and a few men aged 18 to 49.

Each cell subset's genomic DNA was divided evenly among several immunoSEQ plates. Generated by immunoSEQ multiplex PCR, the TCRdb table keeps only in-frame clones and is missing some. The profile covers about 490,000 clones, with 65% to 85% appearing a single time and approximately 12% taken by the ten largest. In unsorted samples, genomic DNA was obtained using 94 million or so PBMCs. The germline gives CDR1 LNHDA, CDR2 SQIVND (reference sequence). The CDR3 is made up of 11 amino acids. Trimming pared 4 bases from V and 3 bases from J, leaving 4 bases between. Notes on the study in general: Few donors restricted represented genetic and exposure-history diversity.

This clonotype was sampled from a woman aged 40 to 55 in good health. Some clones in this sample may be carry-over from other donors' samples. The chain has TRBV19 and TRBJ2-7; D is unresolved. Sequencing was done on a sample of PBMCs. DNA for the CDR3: TGTGCCAGTAGTAACTACTACGAGCAGTACTTC. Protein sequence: CASSNYYEQYF.